The 31 T cell receptor beta chains below come from one sample, sequenced in a study of a mutant IDH1 vaccine in newly diagnosed glioma. Method: immunoSEQ multiplex PCR; TCRdb's copy keeps in-frame clones and lacks some. The table records tens of thousands of clones, under 90% of them present only once. The time point: week 47, end of study. What each vaccine dose contained was 300 ug of mutant IDH1 20-mer peptide, accompanied by topical imiquimod. No antigen has been assigned to these receptors. The sample here was PBMCs, taken from a glioma patient whose treatment included an IDH1 peptide vaccine. The receptors come from a woman aged 50 to 60 with glioma.

CDR3 region: CASSQSGGAGYNEQFF. Written as DNA, the CDR3 is TGTGCCAGCAGCCAGTCCGGGGGTGCAGGCTACAATGAGCAGTTCTTC. V gene TRBV7-3 combines with J gene TRBJ2-1, with D maybe TRBD2 (6 bases). V was trimmed by 5 bases and J by 3 bases, leaving 17 bases between them. The CDR3 length is 16 residues. The germline gives CDR1 SGHTA, CDR2 FQGTGA.

CDR3 in amino acids: CASSLGQVDYEQYF. The CDR3 DNA sequence: TGTGCCAGCTCACTGGGACAGGTCGACTACGAGCAGTACTTC. V is TRBV18 and J is TRBJ2-7; 8 nucleotides match TRBD1. J gave up 3 bases and V 4 bases, and 5 bases lay outside the gene matches. Germline loops: CDR1 KGHSH, CDR2 LQKENI. This CDR3 has 14 amino acids. Drawing the rest from reference TRBV18 and TRBJ2-7, the complete variable domain is NAGVMQNPRHLVRRRGQEARLRCSPMKGHSHVYWYRQLPEEGLKFMVYLQKENIIDESGMPKERFSAEFPKEGPSILRIQQVVRGDSAAYFCASSLGQVDYEQYFGPGTRLTVT.

V is TRBV6-5 and J is TRBJ2-1; D might be TRBD2 (5 bases). Trimming pared 2 bases from V and 3 bases from J, leaving 14 bases between. From germline, CDR1 is MNHEY and CDR2 SVGAGI. This CDR3 is built from 16 residues. The CDR3 loop is CASSYRAGGLYNEQFF. DNA for the CDR3: TGTGCCAGCAGTTACAGGGCGGGCGGTCTCTACAATGAGCAGTTCTTC.

This chain connects TRBV10-3 to TRBJ2-2; D unresolved. The length of the CDR3 is 13 residues. V gave up 8 bases and J gave up 7 bases, with 14 bases separating them. Germline CDR1 reads ENHRY; CDR2 reads SYGVKD. CDR3 amino acids: CAIVNPPRGELFF. In DNA, the CDR3 is TGTGCCATCGTTAATCCCCCCCGCGGGGAGCTGTTTTTT.

The chain joins TRBV6-1 to TRBJ2-1; no firm D call. The germline V gene has CDR1 MNHNS and CDR2 SASEGT. The germline V and J ends were trimmed by 6 bases and 5 bases, with 11 bases remaining between them. This CDR3 spans 13 amino acids. CDR3: CASRGPAHNEQFF. Here the CDR3 DNA reads TGTGCCAGCAGAGGCCCAGCCCACAATGAGCAGTTCTTC.

The V and J genes are TRBV5-1 and TRBJ2-2; no reliable D call. CDR1 is SGHRS and CDR2 is YFSETQ in the germline V gene. The CDR3 loop spans 15 amino acids. Trimming removed 0 bases from V and 0 bases from J, with 6 bases in between. CDR3 protein: CASSLGHTNTGELFF. As DNA, the CDR3 is TGCGCCAGCAGCTTGGGACACACGAACACCGGGGAGCTGTTTTTT.

V and J are TRBV18 and TRBJ1-6, with 8 bases fitting TRBD1. The length of the CDR3 is 15 residues. CDR1 KGHSH and CDR2 LQKENI come from the germline V gene. The V gene end was trimmed by 2 bases and the J gene end by 7 bases; junction bases not matched to a gene: 4. The CDR3 region is CASSPGQGRNSPLHF. CDR3 DNA sequence: TGTGCCAGCTCACCAGGACAGGGTCGGAATTCACCCCTCCACTTT. Full variable domain (rest looked up from reference TRBV18 and TRBJ1-6): NAGVMQNPRHLVRRRGQEARLRCSPMKGHSHVYWYRQLPEEGLKFMVYLQKENIIDESGMPKERFSAEFPKEGPSILRIQQVVRGDSAAYFCASSPGQGRNSPLHFGNGTRLTVT.

V and J are TRBV5-1 and TRBJ2-2, with D possibly being TRBD2 (6 bases). The germline V and J ends were trimmed by 1 base and 7 bases, with 14 bases remaining between them. Germline values: CDR1 SGHRS, CDR2 YFSETQ. This CDR3 contains 15 residues. The CDR3 coding sequence is TGCGCCAGCAGCTTGTCGGGAGTGGATGGCGGGGAGCTGTTTTTT. Its protein is CASSLSGVDGGELFF.

The CDR3 protein is CASSFSGSSGELFF. DNA of the CDR3: TGTGCCAGCAGCTTCAGCGGGAGTTCCGGGGAGCTGTTTTTT. The J gene is TRBJ2-2, the V gene TRBV7-3; TRBD2 matches 8 bases. This CDR3 is 14 amino acids long. From germline, CDR1 is SGHTA and CDR2 FQGTGA. V gave up 3 bases and J gave up 6 bases; unmatched junction bases: 3.

The rearrangement links TRBV7-9 to TRBJ2-7, with a possible D match to TRBD2 (5 bases). V was clipped by 3 bases and J by 1 base, with 13 bases between them. The germline CDR1 and CDR2 sequences are SEHNR and FQNEAQ (reference sequence). This CDR3 spans 15 amino acids. This CDR3 reads CASSLGARGSYEQYF. CDR3 coding DNA: TGTGCCAGCAGCTTGGGAGCTAGAGGGTCCTACGAGCAGTACTTC.

Only a few counts were recorded for this clone. The chain uses TRBV5-1 and TRBJ2-5; no definite D call. The V and J ends lost 4 bases and 2 bases respectively, with 3 bases between them. Germline V lookup: CDR1 SGHRS, CDR2 YFSETQ. The CDR3 sequence is 11 residues long. In nucleotides, the CDR3 is TGCGCCAGCAGCCTACAAGAGACCCAGTACTTC. Translation gives CASSLQETQYF.

The chain uses TRBV15 and TRBJ2-1; 7 bases agree with TRBD1. The J segment lost 12 bases and the V segment lost 1 base, leaving 3 bases of the junction unmatched. From germline, CDR1 is LNHNV and CDR2 YYDKDF (reference sequence). There are 12 residues in the CDR3. The chain's CDR3 is CATSRGNRGQFF. CDR3 bases: TGTGCCACCAGCAGAGGGAACAGGGGGCAGTTCTTC.

This rearrangement joins TRBV19 to TRBJ2-2; D is ambiguous. This CDR3 contains 14 residues. Trimming removed 6 bases at V and 0 bases at J, with 8 bases between. In germline, CDR1 is LNHDA, CDR2 SQIVND (reference sequence). This chain's CDR3 is CASSGDSNTGELFF. CDR3 in DNA: TGTGCCAGTAGCGGCGATTCGAACACCGGGGAGCTGTTTTTT.

The J gene is TRBJ1-1, the V gene TRBV28; D unclear. Trimming took off 10 bases at V and 0 bases at J, with 12 bases between the two ends. Germline V gives CDR1 MDHEN, CDR2 SYDVKM. CDR3 length: 13 residues. This CDR3 reads CATWALMNTEAFF. The DNA for the CDR3 is TGTGCCACCTGGGCCCTTATGAACACTGAAGCTTTCTTT. The full variable domain, its missing parts supplied by reference TRBV28 and TRBJ1-1, is DVKVTQSSRYLVKRTGEKVFLECVQDMDHENMFWYRQDPGLGLRLIYFSYDVKMKEKGDIPEGYSVSREKKERFSLILESASTNQTSMYLCATWALMNTEAFFGQGTRLTVV.

The chain recombines TRBV6-5 with TRBJ1-1; no clear D. CDR1 MNHEY and CDR2 SVGAGI come from the germline V gene. This CDR3 is 14 amino acids long. Trimming cost V 6 bases and J 5 bases, with 16 bases left between them. CDR3 loop: CASSRPPLETEAFF. CDR3 coding DNA: TGTGCCAGCAGCCGCCCGCCATTAGAGACTGAAGCTTTCTTT.

The rearrangement uses TRBV11-3 and TRBJ2-7; 9 nucleotides line up with TRBD2. Germline lookup yields CDR1 SGHNT and CDR2 YENEEA. The V gene end was trimmed by 3 bases and the J gene end by 3 bases; junction bases not matched to a gene: 9. The CDR3 runs 16 residues. Here the CDR3 DNA reads TGTGCCAGCAGCTTCAAAGCGGGAGGCAGCCTCTACGAGCAGTACTTC. It translates to CASSFKAGGSLYEQYF. The entire variable domain, with the rest obtained from reference TRBV11-3 and TRBJ2-7, is as follows: EAGVVQSPRYKIIEKKQPVAFWCNPISGHNTLYWYLQNLGQGPELLIRYENEEAVDDSQLPKDRFSAERLKGVDSTLKIQPAELGDSAVYLCASSFKAGGSLYEQYFGPGTRLTVT.

The chain employs TRBV11-2 and TRBJ2-7; the D call may be TRBD1 or TRBD2 (5 bases each). CDR3 length equals 13 residues. Germline values: CDR1 SGHAT, CDR2 FQNNGV. V shed 9 bases and J shed 4 bases, with 16 bases lying between them. This CDR3 is CASQLIEGYEQYF. The DNA for the CDR3 is TGTGCCAGTCAGCTTATCGAGGGGTACGAGCAGTACTTC.

This chain connects TRBV9 to TRBJ2-2; tentative D call: TRBD2 (5 bases). Germline V gene lookup returns CDR1 SGDLS and CDR2 YYNGEE. The CDR3 runs 13 residues. Trimming left V 4 bases short and J 7 bases short, with 11 bases between. CDR3 sequence reads: CASSPGWGGELFF. The CDR3, as DNA: TGTGCCAGCAGCCCGGGGTGGGGCGGGGAGCTGTTTTTT.

This chain uses TRBV5-1 with TRBJ2-1; D is ambiguous. Trimming took 7 bases from V and 0 from J, leaving 8 bases between them. The CDR3 spans 13 residues. In germline, CDR1 is SGHRS, CDR2 YFSETQ. The CDR3 reads CASGSTSYNEQFF. The CDR3 DNA is TGCGCCAGCGGATCGACCTCCTACAATGAGCAGTTCTTC.

This rearrangement joins TRBV7-9 to TRBJ1-1; D remains unclear. CDR3 size: 11 residues. The V gene lost 3 bases and the J gene lost 8 bases, with 7 bases spanning the gap. Germline V lookup: CDR1 SEHNR, CDR2 FQNEAQ (reference sequence). This CDR3 reads CASSLTLEAFF. CDR3 nucleotide sequence: TGTGCCAGCAGCTTGACTCTGGAAGCTTTCTTT.

CDR3: CASSFSGTSIPLEQFF. The DNA for the CDR3 is TGTGCCAGCAGTTTCTCCGGGACTAGCATACCTCTTGAGCAGTTCTTC. The chain links TRBV6-5 to TRBJ2-1, with 9 positions matching TRBD2. V trimming: 4 bases; J trimming: 9 bases; junction bases outside the gene matches: 13. CDR3 length equals 16 residues. Germline V gives CDR1 MNHEY, CDR2 SVGAGI.

There are a few counts of this clone. CDR3 DNA sequence: TGCGCCAGCAGCTCACAGGGGGCGGACACCATATATTTT. It yields the protein CASSSQGADTIYF. The rearrangement links TRBV4-1 to TRBJ1-3, with 9 bases identical to TRBD1. Per the germline V gene, CDR1 is MGHRA and CDR2 is YSYEKL. The junction had 4 bases not matched to a gene; V was cut back by 5 bases and J by 8 bases. CDR3 length equals 13 residues.

This clone was recorded once. The chain joins TRBV5-1 to TRBJ2-2; TRBD2 agrees at 7 bases. The CDR3 covers 16 residues. V trimming: 4 bases; J trimming: 3 bases; junction bases outside the gene matches: 9. CDR1 SGHRS and CDR2 YFSETQ come from the germline V gene. In DNA form, the CDR3 reads TGCGCCAGCAGCCTTGGAGTACTAGCGTACACCGGGGAGCTGTTTTTT. Translated, it gives CASSLGVLAYTGELFF.

The chain links TRBV7-3 to TRBJ1-2; 8 bases match TRBD1. The CDR3 runs to 15 residues. Looked up from germline, CDR1 is SGHTA and CDR2 is FQGTGA. The J segment lost 2 bases and the V segment lost 5 bases, leaving 7 bases of the junction unmatched. The CDR3 reads CASSNPGGANYGYTF. The CDR3 DNA is TGTGCCAGCAGCAATCCAGGGGGCGCGAACTATGGCTACACCTTC.

The CDR3: CASRSSRTPLHF. CDR3 DNA: TGTGCCAGCCGCTCCAGTAGGACACCCCTCCACTTT. The chain recombines TRBV27 with TRBJ1-6; D is ambiguous. The V end was cut by 8 bases, the J end by 11 bases, with 13 bases between. Germline V gene lookup returns CDR1 MNHEY and CDR2 SMNVEV (reference sequence). The CDR3 is made up of 12 amino acids.

The chain couples TRBV18 to TRBJ1-2; D ambiguous. The CDR3 consists of 13 residues. Germline assignment: CDR1 KGHSH and CDR2 LQKENI. V was clipped by 3 bases and J by 7 bases, with 12 bases between them. CDR3 amino acids: CASSPKAGGGYTF. For the CDR3, the DNA is TGTGCCAGCTCACCTAAGGCAGGAGGTGGCTACACCTTC.

The V and J genes are TRBV5-1 and TRBJ2-1; TRBD1 might be the D (6 bases). V shed 1 base and J shed 7 bases, with 15 bases lying between them. The CDR3 length is 15 residues. CDR1 SGHRS and CDR2 YFSETQ come from the germline V gene. The CDR3 spells CASSLTGAGVNEQFF. CDR3 coding DNA: TGCGCCAGCAGCTTGACTGGGGCAGGGGTGAATGAGCAGTTCTTC.

The DNA of the CDR3 is TGCGCCAGCAGTGATTCGTTTCCTCTTGAGGAGCAGTACTTC. Translation gives CASSDSFPLEEQYF. This rearrangement joins TRBV10-2 to TRBJ2-7; D not resolved. Between the trimmed V and J ends, which lost 3 bases and 7 bases, there was a span of 16 bases. CDR1 and CDR2 (germline): WSHSY, SAAADI. This CDR3 region has 14 residues.

This clone has only one observation. The chain couples TRBV28 to TRBJ2-4; 7 nucleotides align to TRBD2. The junction had 8 bases not matched to a gene; V was cut back by 3 bases and J by 9 bases. In germline, CDR1 is MDHEN, CDR2 SYDVKM. CDR3 length: 14 amino acids. The DNA of the CDR3 is TGTGCCAGCAGTTTTGGGCGGGAGTCTGGCATTCAGTACTTC. It yields the protein CASSFGRESGIQYF.

The V and J genes are TRBV6-1 and TRBJ2-5; D might be TRBD1 (6 bases). Germline values: CDR1 MNHNS, CDR2 SASEGT. V lost 3 bases to trimming and J lost 5 bases, with 10 bases between them. The CDR3 covers 13 residues. CDR3 amino acids: CASSDQGLETQYF. DNA of the CDR3: TGTGCCAGCAGTGACCAGGGGTTGGAGACCCAGTACTTC.

The genes are TRBV10-3 and TRBJ2-7; no clear D gene. The germline V and J ends were trimmed by 0 bases and 4 bases, with 4 bases remaining between them. Looked up from germline, CDR1 is ENHRY and CDR2 is SYGVKD. The CDR3 runs 12 residues. The CDR3 loop reads CAISESDYEQYF. The CDR3 DNA reads as TGTGCCATCAGTGAGTCGGATTACGAGCAGTACTTC.